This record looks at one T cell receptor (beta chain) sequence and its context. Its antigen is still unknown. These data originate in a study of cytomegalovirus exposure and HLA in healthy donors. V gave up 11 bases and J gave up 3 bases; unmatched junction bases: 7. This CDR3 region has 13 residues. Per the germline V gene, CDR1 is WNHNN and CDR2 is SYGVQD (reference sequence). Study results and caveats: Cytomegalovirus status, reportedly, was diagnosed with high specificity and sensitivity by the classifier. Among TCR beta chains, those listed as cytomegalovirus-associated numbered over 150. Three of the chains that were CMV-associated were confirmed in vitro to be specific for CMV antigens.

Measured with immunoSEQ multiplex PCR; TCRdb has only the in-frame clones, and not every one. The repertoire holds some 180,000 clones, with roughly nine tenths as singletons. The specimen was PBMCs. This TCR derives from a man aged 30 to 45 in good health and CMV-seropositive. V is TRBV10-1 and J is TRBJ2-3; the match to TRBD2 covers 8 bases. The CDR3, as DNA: TGCGCCGCGGGCGGGGGGCCTACAGATACGCAGTATTTT. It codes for CAAGGGPTDTQYF.